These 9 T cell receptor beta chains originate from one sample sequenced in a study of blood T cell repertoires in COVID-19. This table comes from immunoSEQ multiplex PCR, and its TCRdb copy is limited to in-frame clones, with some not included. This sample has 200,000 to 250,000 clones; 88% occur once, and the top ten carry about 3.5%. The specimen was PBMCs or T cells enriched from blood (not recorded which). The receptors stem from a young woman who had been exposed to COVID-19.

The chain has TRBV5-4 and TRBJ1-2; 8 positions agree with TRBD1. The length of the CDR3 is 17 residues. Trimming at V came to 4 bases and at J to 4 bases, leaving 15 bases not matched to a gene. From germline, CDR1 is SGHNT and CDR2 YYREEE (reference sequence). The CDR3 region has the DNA TGTGCCAGCAGCACCGGGACAGGCTACCCCTTCACCTATGGCTACACCTTC. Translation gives CASSTGTGYPFTYGYTF.

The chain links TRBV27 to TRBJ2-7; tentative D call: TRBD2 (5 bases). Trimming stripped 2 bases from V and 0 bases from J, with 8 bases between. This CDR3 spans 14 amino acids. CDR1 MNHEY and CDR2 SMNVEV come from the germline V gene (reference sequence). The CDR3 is CASSLLASSYEQYF. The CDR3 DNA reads TGTGCCAGCAGTTTACTAGCAAGCTCCTACGAGCAGTACTTC.

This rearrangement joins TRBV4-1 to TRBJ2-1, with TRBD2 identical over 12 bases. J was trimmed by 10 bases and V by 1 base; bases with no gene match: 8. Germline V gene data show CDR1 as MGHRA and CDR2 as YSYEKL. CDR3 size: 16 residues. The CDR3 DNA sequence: TGCGCCAGCAGCCAAGGCGAGCTAGCGGGAGGGGGGGAGCAGTTCTTC. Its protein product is CASSQGELAGGGEQFF.

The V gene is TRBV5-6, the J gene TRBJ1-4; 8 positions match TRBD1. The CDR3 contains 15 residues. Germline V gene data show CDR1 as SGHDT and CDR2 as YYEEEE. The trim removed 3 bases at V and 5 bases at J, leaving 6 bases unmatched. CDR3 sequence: CASSYTGTGNEKLFF. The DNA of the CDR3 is TGTGCCAGCAGCTACACCGGGACAGGAAATGAAAAACTGTTTTTT.

CDR3 sequence reads: CASSLSLGQSSGANVLTF. Here the CDR3 DNA reads TGTGCCAGCAGCTTGAGTTTGGGACAAAGCTCTGGGGCCAACGTCCTGACTTTC. The chain has TRBV5-4 and TRBJ2-6; a weak D match, TRBD1 (6 bases). Trimming took 1 base from V and 0 from J, leaving 14 bases between them. The length of the CDR3 is 18 residues. CDR1 and CDR2 (germline): SGHNT, YYREEE (reference sequence).

The CDR3 DNA follows: TGTGCCAGCAGTACCGGGACAGGGAGAGGCTACGAGCAGTACTTC. Encoded protein: CASSTGTGRGYEQYF. V usage is TRBV6-5 and J usage is TRBJ2-7, with TRBD1 matching 9 bases. The V and J ends lost 5 bases and 3 bases, in that order; junction bases with no gene match: 8. CDR3 length: 15 residues. Germline CDR1 is MNHEY and CDR2 is SVGAGI.

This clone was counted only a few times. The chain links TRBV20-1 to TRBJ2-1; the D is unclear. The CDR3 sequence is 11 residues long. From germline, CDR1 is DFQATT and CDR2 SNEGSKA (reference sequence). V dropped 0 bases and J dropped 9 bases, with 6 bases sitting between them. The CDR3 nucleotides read TGCAGTGCTAGAGATGGCCGTGAGCAGTTCTTC. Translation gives CSARDGREQFF.

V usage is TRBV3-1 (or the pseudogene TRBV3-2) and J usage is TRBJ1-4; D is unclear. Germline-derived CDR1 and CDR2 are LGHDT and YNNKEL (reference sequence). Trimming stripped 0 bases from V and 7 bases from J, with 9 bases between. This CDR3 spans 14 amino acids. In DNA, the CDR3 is TGTGCCAGCAGCCAAGAAAGGAGGAGTGAAAAACTGTTTTTT. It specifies CASSQERRSEKLFF.

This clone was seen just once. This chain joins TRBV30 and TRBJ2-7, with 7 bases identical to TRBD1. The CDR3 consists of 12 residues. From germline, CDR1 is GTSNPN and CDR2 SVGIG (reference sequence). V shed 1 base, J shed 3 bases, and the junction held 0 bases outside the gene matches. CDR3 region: CAWSDRGYEQYF. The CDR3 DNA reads TGTGCCTGGAGTGACAGGGGCTACGAGCAGTACTTC.